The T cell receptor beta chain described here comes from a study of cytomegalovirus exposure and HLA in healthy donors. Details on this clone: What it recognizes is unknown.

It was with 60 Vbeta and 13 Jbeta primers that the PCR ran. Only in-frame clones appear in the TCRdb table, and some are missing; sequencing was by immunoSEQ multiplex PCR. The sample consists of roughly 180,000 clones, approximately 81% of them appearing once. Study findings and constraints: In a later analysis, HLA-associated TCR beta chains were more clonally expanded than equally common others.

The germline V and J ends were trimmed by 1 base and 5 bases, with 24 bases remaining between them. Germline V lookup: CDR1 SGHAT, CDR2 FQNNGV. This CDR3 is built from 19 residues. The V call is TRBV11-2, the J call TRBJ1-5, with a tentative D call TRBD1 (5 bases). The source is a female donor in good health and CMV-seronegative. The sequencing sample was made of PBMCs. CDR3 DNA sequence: TGTGCCAGCAGCTTAGGACTCAGGTTTGACCGCCGGGGGGATCAGCCCCAGCATTTT. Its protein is CASSLGLRFDRRGDQPQHF.